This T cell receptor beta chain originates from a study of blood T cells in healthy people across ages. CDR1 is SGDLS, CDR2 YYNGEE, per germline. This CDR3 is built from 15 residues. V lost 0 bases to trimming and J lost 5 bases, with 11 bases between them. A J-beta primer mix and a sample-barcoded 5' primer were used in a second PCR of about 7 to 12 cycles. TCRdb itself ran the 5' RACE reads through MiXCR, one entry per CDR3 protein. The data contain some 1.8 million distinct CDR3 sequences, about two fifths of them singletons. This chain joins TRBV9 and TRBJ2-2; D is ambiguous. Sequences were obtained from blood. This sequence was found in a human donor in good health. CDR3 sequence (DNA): TGTGCCAGCAGCGTAGTTGCAAAGGGTACCGGGGAGCTGTTTTTT. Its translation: CASSVVAKGTGELFF.